Listed below are T cell receptor beta chains from one sample, sequenced in a study of blood T cell repertoires in COVID-19. Generated by immunoSEQ multiplex PCR, the TCRdb table keeps only in-frame clones and is missing some. This sample yields some 16,000 clones, of which 70% to 90% are seen a single time; around 13% belongs to the top ten. Sequencing was done on a sample of peripheral blood. The receptors shown here come from a human donor in a cohort sampled during active COVID-19. The CDR3 runs from the conserved cysteine through the conserved F or W. Fields, in order: clone size, D gene, V gene, J gene, CDR3 DNA, CDR3 protein. D genes are given only for firm matches. Rows may omit the clone size; those that give it use once, few, many or a size class.

.,.,TRBV4-3,TRBJ1-3,TGCGCCAGCAGCCCACTGAGCTCTGGAAACACCATATATTTT,CASSPLSSGNTIYF
.,TRBD1,TRBV4-3,TRBJ1-6,TGCGCCAGCAGCCAAGGAACAGGGGGCCGTTCACCCCTCCACTTT,CASSQGTGGRSPLHF
.,.,TRBV18,TRBJ1-1,TGTGCCAGCTCACCGGGGCCCCATAGGAGGGGCACTGAAGCTTTCTTT,CASSPGPHRRGTEAFF
.,.,TRBV6-5,TRBJ1-1,TGTGCCAGCACCGAGGGGGGGATGAACACTGAAGCTTTCTTT,CASTEGGMNTEAFF
few,.,TRBV19,TRBJ1-5,TGTGCCAGTAGTCACCCGGGACAAGACTACAATCAGCCCCAGCATTTT,CASSHPGQDYNQPQHF
.,.,TRBV19,TRBJ1-2,TGTGCCAGTAGCGTCTGGGGGGACGGCTACACCTTC,CASSVWGDGYTF
.,.,TRBV11-2,TRBJ1-2,TGTGCCAGCAGCTTAGCTGGGGCCGGTGGCTACACCTTC,CASSLAGAGGYTF
.,.,TRBV6-5,TRBJ2-3,TGTGCCAGCAGCCTACGGAGCACAGATACGCAGTATTTT,CASSLRSTDTQYF
.,TRBD1,TRBV27,TRBJ1-3,TGTGCCAGCAGCCTGGGACAGGGCGGTGGAAACACCATATATTTT,CASSLGQGGGNTIYF
.,TRBD1,TRBV18,TRBJ1-1,TGTGCCAGCTCAAAAGCCGACAGGGGAGCTGAAGCTTTCTTT,CASSKADRGAEAFF
.,.,TRBV5-1,TRBJ2-2,TGCGCCAGCACCACGGGGGAATCGAACACCGGGGAGCTGTTTTTT,CASTTGESNTGELFF
.,TRBD2,TRBV5-1,TRBJ2-3,TGCGCCAGCAGCTTGGGTGAAGCGGGGGGTACGGATACGCAGTATTTT,CASSLGEAGGTDTQYF
.,.,TRBV6-6,TRBJ2-5,TGTGCCAGCACCAAAGGGAGAGGGGAGACCCAGTACTTC,CASTKGRGETQYF
.,.,TRBV2,TRBJ1-3,TGTGCCAGCACCTACGGGTTGGGCAGGGCCTCTGGAAACACCATATATTTT,CASTYGLGRASGNTIYF
.,TRBD2,TRBV9,TRBJ2-5,TGTGCCAGCAGCGTAGTAGATGGCGGGGGGGAGACCCAGTACTTC,CASSVVDGGGETQYF
.,.,TRBV7-2,TRBJ2-1,TGTGCCAGCAGCTCCCGCTCCTACAATGAGCAGTTCTTC,CASSSRSYNEQFF
.,TRBD1,TRBV2,TRBJ1-2,TGTGCCAGCAGTAGGGACAGGGGGAACTATGGCTACACCTTC,CASSRDRGNYGYTF
.,.,TRBV11-2,TRBJ2-2,TGTGCCAGCAGCTTATCTAGTCCCGGGGAGCTGTTTTTT,CASSLSSPGELFF
.,TRBD1,TRBV5-4,TRBJ2-1,TGTGCCATTACGCCCAGGACAGGGGCACGTCTTACTAATGAGCAGTTCTTC,CAITPRTGARLTNEQFF
.,.,TRBV10-2,TRBJ2-5,TGCTCCGCCGGTAGCCCGGAGACCCAGTACTTC,CSAGSPETQYF
.,TRBD1,TRBV5-5,TRBJ1-3,TGTGCCAGCAGCTTGGACCGGGACAGTTTCGGAAACACCATATATTTT,CASSLDRDSFGNTIYF
.,.,TRBV7-2,TRBJ2-1,TGTGCCAGCAGCTTAGTGTCTAGTGCCGATGAGCAGTTCTTC,CASSLVSSADEQFF
.,TRBD1,TRBV5-8,TRBJ1-1,TGTGCCAGCAGCTTGTTGGGGAGCAGGGGGGACACTGAAGCTTTCTTT,CASSLLGSRGDTEAFF
.,TRBD2,TRBV29-1,TRBJ2-3,TGCAGCGTTGTAATACGGGGGGGCACAGATACGCAGTATTTT,CSVVIRGGTDTQYF
once,.,TRBV5-6,TRBJ1-6,TGTGCCAGCAGCTCCAGGGGTTTCGGTAATTCACCCCTCCACTTT,CASSSRGFGNSPLHF
.,TRBD2,TRBV6-6,TRBJ2-3,TGTGCCTGCTATAGCGGGGGGGTCTTGGATACGCAGTATTTT,CACYSGGVLDTQYF
.,TRBD2,TRBV5-1,TRBJ2-7,TGCGCCAGCAGCTTGGTGGCAAACCGGGGGGGCTACGAGCAGTACTTC,CASSLVANRGGYEQYF
.,TRBD1,TRBV3-1/TRBV3-2,TRBJ2-2,TGTGCCAGCAGCCAAGTGCCGACAGGGGGAGTTCGAACCGGGGAGCTGTTTTTT,CASSQVPTGGVRTGELFF
.,TRBD1,TRBV29-1,TRBJ1-2,TGCAGCACCCGACAGGGGCGCGACTATGGCTACACCTTC,CSTRQGRDYGYTF
.,.,TRBV6-6,TRBJ1-1,TGTGCCAGCAGTTACCCTCCAGGGGTTAGCACTGAAGCTTTCTTT,CASSYPPGVSTEAFF
.,.,TRBV6-6,TRBJ1-5,TGTGCCTCCGGGCGCCACCCAGGGGTTGAGCCCCAGCATTTT,CASGRHPGVEPQHF
.,.,TRBV20-1,TRBJ1-5,TGCAGTGCTAGTAGGGGGGGTCTTCATAGCGATCAGCCCCAGCATTTT,CSASRGGLHSDQPQHF
.,TRBD1,TRBV5-6,TRBJ1-1,TGTGCCAGCAGCGTGGACCCGACAGGGGGGGCTGGGGCTTTCTTT,CASSVDPTGGAGAFF
.,.,TRBV19,TRBJ2-7,TGTGCCAGTACCGCGGGGGAACAGGGGGCCTACGAGCAGTACTTC,CASTAGEQGAYEQYF
.,TRBD2,TRBV4-1,TRBJ2-1,TGCGCCAGCAGCCAGCATTGGACTAGCGGGGGGGCGGAAAATGAGCAGTTCTTC,CASSQHWTSGGAENEQFF
.,.,TRBV19,TRBJ2-3,TGTGCCAGTAGTATTAGGGGGGGCGGCACAGATACGCAGTATTTT,CASSIRGGGTDTQYF
.,.,TRBV7-8,TRBJ2-3,TGTGCCAGCAGCCCCCTCGGGAGCACAGATACGCAGTATTTT,CASSPLGSTDTQYF
.,TRBD2,TRBV11-3,TRBJ2-1,TGTGCCAGCAGTCCCGGACTAGCCTCCTACAATGAGCAGTTCTTC,CASSPGLASYNEQFF
.,.,TRBV10-1,TRBJ2-7,TGCGCCAGCAGCCGGGGTGGGTACGAGCAGTACTTC,CASSRGGYEQYF
.,.,TRBV5-1,TRBJ2-2,TGCGCCAGCAGCTTGCTTGTCAACACCGGGGAGCTGTTTTTT,CASSLLVNTGELFF
.,.,TRBV5-1,TRBJ2-7,TGCGCCAGCAGCTTGGCGTCAGGATCGGGGGAGCAGTACTTC,CASSLASGSGEQYF
.,.,TRBV6-5,TRBJ1-5,TGTGCCAGCAGCCCACAGCTCTTGAACCAGCCCCAGCATTTT,CASSPQLLNQPQHF
.,.,TRBV18,TRBJ1-2,TGTGCCAGCTCACCACCTGGGCTCCTGAACTATGGCTACACCTTC,CASSPPGLLNYGYTF
.,TRBD2,TRBV18,TRBJ2-2,TGTGCCAGCTCACCACAAGCGGGGGGGCCAGTCACCGGGGAGCTGTTTTTT,CASSPQAGGPVTGELFF
once,TRBD1,TRBV5-1,TRBJ1-1,TGCGCCAGCATCCAGACAGGGGGAGACACTGAAGCTTTCTTT,CASIQTGGDTEAFF
once,.,TRBV18,TRBJ2-3,TGTGCCAGCTCACCTTCAACCTCTCCAGGAGATACGCAGTATTTT,CASSPSTSPGDTQYF
.,.,TRBV7-7,TRBJ2-7,TGTGCCAGCAGCTTAGGACAGAACTACGAGCAGTACTTC,CASSLGQNYEQYF
.,.,TRBV9,TRBJ2-2,TGTGCCAGCAGCCCGAGGGTCTTAAACACCGGGGAGCTGTTTTTT,CASSPRVLNTGELFF
.,.,TRBV29-1,TRBJ2-5,TGCAGCGTTGCCCGAGGTGGGGCGAGGGAGACCCAGTACTTC,CSVARGGARETQYF
.,.,TRBV5-1,TRBJ2-1,TGCGCCAGCAGCCCGACTAGACATGAGCAGTTCTTC,CASSPTRHEQFF
few,TRBD1,TRBV19,TRBJ2-7,TGTGCCAGTAGTATAGCCAGGACAGGACGGGCCTACGAGCAGTACTTC,CASSIARTGRAYEQYF
.,.,TRBV6-6,TRBJ2-1,TGTGCCAGCAGTTACCCTACAGGGACTGAGCAGTTCTTC,CASSYPTGTEQFF
.,TRBD1,TRBV6-6,TRBJ2-1,TGTGCCAGCCGGGACAGGGAATCCCCCTACAATGAGCAGTTCTTC,CASRDRESPYNEQFF
.,TRBD1,TRBV12-3/TRBV12-4,TRBJ1-3,TGTGCCAGCAGTCCGGACAGGGAGGACACCATATATTTT,CASSPDREDTIYF
.,TRBD1,TRBV2,TRBJ1-3,TGTGCCAGCAGGAGGGGGGACAGAAACTCTGGAAACACCATATATTTT,CASRRGDRNSGNTIYF